This T cell receptor beta chain was retrieved from a study of CD8 T cells in ankylosing spondylitis. CDR1 DFQATT and CDR2 SNEGSKA come from the germline V gene (reference sequence). V lost 4 bases and J lost 0, with 16 bases in between. The CDR3 is made up of 15 amino acids. TCRdb recomputed calls from the 5' RACE reads with MiXCR, one row per CDR3 protein. Among more than 300,000 distinct CDR3 sequences, 11% were seen once, and the ten largest hold 8% to 9.5%. This clonotype was detected ten times or more. The rearrangement uses TRBV20-1 and TRBJ2-7; maybe TRBD2 (6 bases). The material sequenced was blood, either unsorted or a sorted T cell fraction (not recorded which). This clonotype originated in a female donor with ankylosing spondylitis or in good health (not recorded which). CDR3 sequence (DNA): TGCAGTGCTACCCCTTGGGGACTGAGCTCCTACGAGCAGTACTTC. Amino acids: CSATPWGLSSYEQYF.